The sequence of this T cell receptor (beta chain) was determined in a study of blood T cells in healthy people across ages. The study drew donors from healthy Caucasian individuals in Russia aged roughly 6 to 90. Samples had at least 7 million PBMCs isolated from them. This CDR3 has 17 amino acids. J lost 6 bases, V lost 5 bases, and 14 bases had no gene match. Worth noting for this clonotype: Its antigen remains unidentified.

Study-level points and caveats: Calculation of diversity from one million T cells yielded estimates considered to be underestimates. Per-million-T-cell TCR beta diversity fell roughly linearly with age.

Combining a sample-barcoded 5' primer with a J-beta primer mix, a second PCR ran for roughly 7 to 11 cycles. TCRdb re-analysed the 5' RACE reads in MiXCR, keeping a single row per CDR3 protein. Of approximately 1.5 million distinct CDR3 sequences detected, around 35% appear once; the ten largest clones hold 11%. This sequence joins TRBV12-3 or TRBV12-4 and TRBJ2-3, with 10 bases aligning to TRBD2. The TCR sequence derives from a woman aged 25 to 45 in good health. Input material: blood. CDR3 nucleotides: TGTGCCAGCAGTGCCCTGACTAGCGGGCATGATAGTGATACGCAGTATTTT. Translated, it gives CASSALTSGHDSDTQYF.